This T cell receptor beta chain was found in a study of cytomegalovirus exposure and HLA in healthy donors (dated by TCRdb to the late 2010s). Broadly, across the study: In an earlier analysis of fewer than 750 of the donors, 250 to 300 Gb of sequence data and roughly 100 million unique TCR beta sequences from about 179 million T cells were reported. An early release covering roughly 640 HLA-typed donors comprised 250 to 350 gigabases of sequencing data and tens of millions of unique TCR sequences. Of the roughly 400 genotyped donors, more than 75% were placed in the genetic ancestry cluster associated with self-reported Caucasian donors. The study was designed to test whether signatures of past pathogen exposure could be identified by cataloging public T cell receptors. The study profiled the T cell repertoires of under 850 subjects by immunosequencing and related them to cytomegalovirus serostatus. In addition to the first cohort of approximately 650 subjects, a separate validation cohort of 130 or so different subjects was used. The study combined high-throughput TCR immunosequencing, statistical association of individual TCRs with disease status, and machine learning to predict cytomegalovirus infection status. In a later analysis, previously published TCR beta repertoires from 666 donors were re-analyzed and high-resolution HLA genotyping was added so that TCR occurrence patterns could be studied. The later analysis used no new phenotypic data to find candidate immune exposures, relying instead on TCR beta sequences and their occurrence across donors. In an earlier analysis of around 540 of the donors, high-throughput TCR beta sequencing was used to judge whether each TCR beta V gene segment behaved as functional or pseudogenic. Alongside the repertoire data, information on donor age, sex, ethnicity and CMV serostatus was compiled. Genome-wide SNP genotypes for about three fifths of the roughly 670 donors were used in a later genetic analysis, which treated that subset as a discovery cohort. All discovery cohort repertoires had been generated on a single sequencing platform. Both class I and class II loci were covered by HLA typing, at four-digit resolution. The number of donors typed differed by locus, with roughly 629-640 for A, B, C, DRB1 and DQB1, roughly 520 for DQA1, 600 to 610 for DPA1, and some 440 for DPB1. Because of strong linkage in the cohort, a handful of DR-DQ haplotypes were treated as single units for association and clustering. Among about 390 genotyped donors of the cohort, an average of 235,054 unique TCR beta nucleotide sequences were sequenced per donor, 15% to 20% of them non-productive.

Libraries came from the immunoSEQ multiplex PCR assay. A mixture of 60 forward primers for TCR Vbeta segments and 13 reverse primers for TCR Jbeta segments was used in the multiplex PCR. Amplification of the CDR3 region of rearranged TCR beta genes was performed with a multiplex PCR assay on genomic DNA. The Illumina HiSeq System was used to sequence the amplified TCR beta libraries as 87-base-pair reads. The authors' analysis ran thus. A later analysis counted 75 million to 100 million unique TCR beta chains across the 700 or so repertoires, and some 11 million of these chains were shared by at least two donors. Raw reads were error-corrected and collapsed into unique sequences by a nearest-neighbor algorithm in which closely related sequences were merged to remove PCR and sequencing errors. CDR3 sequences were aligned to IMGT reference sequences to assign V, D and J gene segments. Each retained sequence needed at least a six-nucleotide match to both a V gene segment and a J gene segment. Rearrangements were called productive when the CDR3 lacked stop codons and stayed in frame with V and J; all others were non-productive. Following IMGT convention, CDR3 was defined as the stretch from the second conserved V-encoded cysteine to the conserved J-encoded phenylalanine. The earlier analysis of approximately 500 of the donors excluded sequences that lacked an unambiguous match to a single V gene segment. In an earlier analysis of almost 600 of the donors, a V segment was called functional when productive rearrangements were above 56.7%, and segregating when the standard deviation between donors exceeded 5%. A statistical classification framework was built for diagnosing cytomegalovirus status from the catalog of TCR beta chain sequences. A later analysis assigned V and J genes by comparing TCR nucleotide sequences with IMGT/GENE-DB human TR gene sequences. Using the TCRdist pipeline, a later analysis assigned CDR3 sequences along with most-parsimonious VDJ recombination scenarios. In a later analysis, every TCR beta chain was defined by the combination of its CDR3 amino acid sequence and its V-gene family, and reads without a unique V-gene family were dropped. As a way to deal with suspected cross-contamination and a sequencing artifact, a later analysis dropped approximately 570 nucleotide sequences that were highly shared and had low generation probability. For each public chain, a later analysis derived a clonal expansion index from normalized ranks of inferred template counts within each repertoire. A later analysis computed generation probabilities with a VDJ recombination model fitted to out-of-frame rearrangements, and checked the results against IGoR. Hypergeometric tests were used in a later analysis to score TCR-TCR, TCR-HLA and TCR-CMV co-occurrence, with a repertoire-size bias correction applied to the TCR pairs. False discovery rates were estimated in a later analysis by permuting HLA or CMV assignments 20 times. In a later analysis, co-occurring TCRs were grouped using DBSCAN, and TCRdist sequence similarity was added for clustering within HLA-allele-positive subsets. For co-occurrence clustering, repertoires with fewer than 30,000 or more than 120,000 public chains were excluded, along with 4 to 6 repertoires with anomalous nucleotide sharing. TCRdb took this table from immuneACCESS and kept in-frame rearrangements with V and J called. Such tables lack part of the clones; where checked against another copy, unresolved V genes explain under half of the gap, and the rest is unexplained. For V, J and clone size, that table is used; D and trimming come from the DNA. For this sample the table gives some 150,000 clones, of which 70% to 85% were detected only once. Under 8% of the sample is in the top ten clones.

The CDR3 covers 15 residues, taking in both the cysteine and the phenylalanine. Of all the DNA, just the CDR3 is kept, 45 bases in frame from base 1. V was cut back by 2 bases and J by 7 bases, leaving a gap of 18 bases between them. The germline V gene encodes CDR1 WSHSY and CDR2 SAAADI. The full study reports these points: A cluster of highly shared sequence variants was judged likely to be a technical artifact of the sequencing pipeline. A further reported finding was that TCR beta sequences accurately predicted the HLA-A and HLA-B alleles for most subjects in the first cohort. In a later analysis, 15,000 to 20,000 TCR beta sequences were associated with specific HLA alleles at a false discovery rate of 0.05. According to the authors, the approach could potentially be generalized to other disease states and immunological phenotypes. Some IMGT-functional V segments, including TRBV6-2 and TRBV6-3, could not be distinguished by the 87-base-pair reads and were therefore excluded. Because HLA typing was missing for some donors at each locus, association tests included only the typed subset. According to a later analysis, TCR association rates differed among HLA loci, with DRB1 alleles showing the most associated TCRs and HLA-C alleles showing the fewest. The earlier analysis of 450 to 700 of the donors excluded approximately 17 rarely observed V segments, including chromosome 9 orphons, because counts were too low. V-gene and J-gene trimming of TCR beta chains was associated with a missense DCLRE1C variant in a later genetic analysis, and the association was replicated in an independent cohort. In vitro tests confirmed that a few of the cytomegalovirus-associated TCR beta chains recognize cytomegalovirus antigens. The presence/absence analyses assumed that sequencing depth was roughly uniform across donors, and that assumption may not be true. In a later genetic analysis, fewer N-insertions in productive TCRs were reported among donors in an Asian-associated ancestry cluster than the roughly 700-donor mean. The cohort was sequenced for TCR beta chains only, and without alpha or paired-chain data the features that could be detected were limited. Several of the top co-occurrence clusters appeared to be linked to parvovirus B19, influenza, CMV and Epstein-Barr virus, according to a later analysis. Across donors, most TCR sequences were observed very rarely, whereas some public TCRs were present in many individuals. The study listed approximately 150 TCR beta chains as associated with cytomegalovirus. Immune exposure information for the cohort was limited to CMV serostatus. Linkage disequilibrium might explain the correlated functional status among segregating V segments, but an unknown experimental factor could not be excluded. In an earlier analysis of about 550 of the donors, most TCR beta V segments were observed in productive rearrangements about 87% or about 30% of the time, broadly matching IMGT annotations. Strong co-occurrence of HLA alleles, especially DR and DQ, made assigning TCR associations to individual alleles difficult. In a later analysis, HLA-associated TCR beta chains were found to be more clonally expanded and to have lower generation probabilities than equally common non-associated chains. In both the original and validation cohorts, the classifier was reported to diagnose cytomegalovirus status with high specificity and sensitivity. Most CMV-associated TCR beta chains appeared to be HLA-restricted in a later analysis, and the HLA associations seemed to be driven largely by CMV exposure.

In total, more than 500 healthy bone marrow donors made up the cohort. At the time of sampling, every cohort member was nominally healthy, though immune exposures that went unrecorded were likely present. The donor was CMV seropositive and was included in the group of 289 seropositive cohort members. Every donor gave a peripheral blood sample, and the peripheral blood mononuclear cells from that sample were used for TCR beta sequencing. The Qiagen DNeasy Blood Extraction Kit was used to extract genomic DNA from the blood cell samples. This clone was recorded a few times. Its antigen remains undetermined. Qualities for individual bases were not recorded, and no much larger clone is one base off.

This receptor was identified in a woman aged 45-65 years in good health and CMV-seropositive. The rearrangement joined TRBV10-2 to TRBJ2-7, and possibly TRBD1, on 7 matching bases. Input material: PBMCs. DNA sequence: TGCGCCAGCAGTGAGGACCTTGACAGGGCGGGAGAGCAGTACTTC. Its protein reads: CASSEDLDRAGEQYF.